This is a list of T cell receptor beta chains from one sample in a study of T cell changes during pregnancy in multiple sclerosis. Clones were read by immunoSEQ multiplex PCR, and TCRdb kept only the in-frame ones, dropping some. The profile shows around 65,000 clones, more than 90% of them singletons. This specimen consisted of peripheral blood, obtained in the first trimester of pregnancy. These receptors originate from a female donor in good health, enrolled as a control in a pregnancy study. Both conserved end residues are part of each CDR3. D genes are given only for firm matches. Some rows mark clone size as missing; the rest say once, few, many or name a class of expanded clone.

j_call clone_size d_call v_call cdr3_nt cdr3_aa
TRBJ1-4 - - TRBV7-8 TGTGCCAGCAGCCCATTGGGCGGGCGGGGGGAACTGTTTTTT CASSPLGGRGELFF
TRBJ1-1 - - TRBV6-1 TGTGCCAGCAGTGTCCGGGTGGGGGCGCGGGACACTGAAGCTTTCTTT CASSVRVGARDTEAFF
TRBJ2-7 many - TRBV7-2 TGTGCCAGCAGCTTAAAAACAGGACCAACTTACGAGCAGTACTTC CASSLKTGPTYEQYF
TRBJ1-6 - - TRBV5-4 TGTGCCAGCAGCCACAGCGGGGGTTTGTCACCCCTCCACTTT CASSHSGGLSPLHF
TRBJ2-1 - - TRBV10-3 TGTGCCATCAGTGAGTCAGGAGGGAGTATTTACAATGAGCAGTTCTTC CAISESGGSIYNEQFF
TRBJ2-1 - - TRBV19 TGTGCCAGTACCCCTCAAGGAGGTTACAATGAGCAGTTCTTC CASTPQGGYNEQFF
TRBJ1-5 - - TRBV5-5 TGTGCCAGCAACCTCCAGGGTCGAGGTCAGCCCCAGCATTTT CASNLQGRGQPQHF
TRBJ1-2 once - TRBV5-6 TGTGCCAGCAGCCCAGGGGTTAACTATGGCTACACCTTC CASSPGVNYGYTF
TRBJ1-1 - - TRBV7-9 TGTGCCAGCAGCTTTGACGGGGGGGCCAGGAACACTGAAGCTTTCTTT CASSFDGGARNTEAFF
TRBJ1-1 - - TRBV5-1 TGCGCCAGCAGCTTTGAACGGGGGGTCACTGAAGCTTTCTTT CASSFERGVTEAFF
TRBJ2-3 - TRBD2 TRBV11-2 TGTGCCAGCAGCCAAATAGCGGGGGGGCCAGATACGCAGTATTTT CASSQIAGGPDTQYF
TRBJ1-1 - - TRBV5-4 TGTGCCAGCAGCTTGCGGGGACTGCTGAACACTGAAGCTTTCTTT CASSLRGLLNTEAFF
TRBJ1-1 - - TRBV2 TGTGCCAGCAGTGAAGAGATGGTTGGCGCGGGTGAAGCTTTCTTT CASSEEMVGAGEAFF
TRBJ2-5 - - TRBV7-6 TGTGCCAGCAGCTTGGGACTGCCTCAAGAGACCCAGTACTTC CASSLGLPQETQYF
TRBJ2-3 - - TRBV11-1 TGTGCCAGCAGCTTAATTCAGGGAAGCACAGATACGCAGTATTTT CASSLIQGSTDTQYF
TRBJ2-7 once TRBD2 TRBV13 TGTGCCAGCAGCTTACGGGGGGGAGCCTACGAGCAGTACTTC CASSLRGGAYEQYF
TRBJ2-1 - - TRBV28 TGTGCCAGCAGCCGTACAGTACCCAACAATGAGCAGTTCTTC CASSRTVPNNEQFF
TRBJ2-2 - - TRBV25-1 TGTGCCAGTAGTCTAACCGGGGAGCTGTTTTTT CASSLTGELFF
TRBJ2-7 - - TRBV6-5 TGTGCCAGCAGTTACTCCAGGGCTCCTATCAACGAGCAGTACTTC CASSYSRAPINEQYF
TRBJ2-4 - - TRBV11-2 TGTGCCAGCAGGGTGCGGGGAACCAAAAACATTCAGTACTTC CASRVRGTKNIQYF
TRBJ1-5 - - TRBV27 TGTGCCAGCAGTTTAAGCCCGGGCAGGGTAAATCAGCCCCAGCATTTT CASSLSPGRVNQPQHF
TRBJ1-6 - - TRBV5-4 TGTGCCAGCAGCCTGACAGCAAATTCACCCCTCCACTTT CASSLTANSPLHF
TRBJ2-5 - TRBD2 TRBV5-1 TGCGCCAGCAGCCCAATCCTAGCGGGGGGGCCAATAGAGACCCAGTACTTC CASSPILAGGPIETQYF
TRBJ1-2 - - TRBV7-2 TGTGCCAGCAGCCTACAGGGTCTTGGCTACACCTTC CASSLQGLGYTF
TRBJ2-1 - - TRBV11-3 TGTGCCAGCAGCCCGGGGACTGTCCCCAATGAGCAGTTCTTC CASSPGTVPNEQFF
TRBJ2-1 - TRBD2 TRBV6-1 TGTGCCAGCAAGGGCGGGTCTAGCGGAAACAATGAGCAGTTCTTC CASKGGSSGNNEQFF
TRBJ2-5 - TRBD2 TRBV11-1 TGTGCCAGCGGGACTAGCGGCCTCCAAGAGACCCAGTACTTC CASGTSGLQETQYF
TRBJ2-7 - - TRBV7-8 TGTGCCAGCAGCACTTTCACGGACACCTACGAGCAGTACTTC CASSTFTDTYEQYF
TRBJ1-3 once - TRBV10-3 TGTGCCATCAGTCCTACAGGGACAAACACCATATATTTT CAISPTGTNTIYF
TRBJ1-2 - - TRBV30 TGTGCCTGGAGTACTCTTTGGGGCTACACCTTC CAWSTLWGYTF
TRBJ1-4 - TRBD1 TRBV4-3 TGCGCCAGCAGCCAAGTTACCGGGACAGGGTTTGAAAAACTGTTTTTT CASSQVTGTGFEKLFF
TRBJ2-5 - - TRBV5-1 TGCGCCAGCAGCGTGGTACACGGGGAGACCCAGTACTTC CASSVVHGETQYF
TRBJ2-2 - TRBD2 TRBV7-3 TGTGCCAGCAGCTTCGGGGGGGGGTTTGGCACCGGGGAGCTGTTTTTT CASSFGGGFGTGELFF
TRBJ2-6 - TRBD2 TRBV27 TGTGCCAGCAAAAACTTAGGACTAGCGGGAGCTGGGGCCAACGTCCTGACTTTC CASKNLGLAGAGANVLTF
TRBJ2-7 - TRBD2 TRBV7-8 TGTGCCAGCAGCTTGTTTGCTAGCGGGGCCTCCTACGAGCAGTACTTC CASSLFASGASYEQYF
TRBJ2-1 - TRBD2 TRBV10-3 TGTGCCATCAGTGACTTGGAGCAAAGCGGGAGGGCCCTTGAGCAGTTCTTC CAISDLEQSGRALEQFF
TRBJ2-1 - TRBD1 TRBV28 TGTGCCAGCAGTCCCATCCGGGGACAGGGGGCGTCCTTATCCTACAATGAGCAGTTCTTC CASSPIRGQGASLSYNEQFF
TRBJ1-1 - - TRBV6-1 TGTGCCAGCTTACAGTCGACGAACACTGAAGCTTTCTTT CASLQSTNTEAFF
TRBJ1-5 - - TRBV10-3 TGTGCCATCAGTGGGGAGAGCAATCAGCCCCAGCATTTT CAISGESNQPQHF
TRBJ1-1 - - TRBV7-2 TGTGCCAGCAGCTTTGATCCAGCGGCAACAGCTTTCTTT CASSFDPAATAFF
TRBJ2-2 - TRBD1 TRBV7-3 TGTGCCAGCAGCGTCGGGCCGACAGGGTCTGGCGGGGAGCTGTTTTTT CASSVGPTGSGGELFF
TRBJ1-4 - TRBD1 TRBV7-6 TGTGCCAGCAGCTTTCGGGACAGGAATGAAAAACTGTTTTTT CASSFRDRNEKLFF
TRBJ2-2 - - TRBV7-9 TGTGCCAGCAGCCTGATTAGCGGCACCGGGGAGCTGTTTTTT CASSLISGTGELFF
TRBJ1-1 - TRBD1 TRBV4-1 TGCGCCAGCAGTCAAGTCTCGACAGGGGCTGAAGCTTTCTTT CASSQVSTGAEAFF
TRBJ1-1 - - TRBV29-1 TGCAGCGTCTTGGGGGCAAGTACTGAAGCTTTCTTT CSVLGASTEAFF
TRBJ2-1 - - TRBV7-5 TGTGTCAGAAGCTTAGGGGCGTTGAAATACAATGAGCAGTTCTTC CVRSLGALKYNEQFF
TRBJ1-2 - TRBD1 TRBV6-5 TGTGCCAGCAGCCAGGGACAGGCTTTTGGCTACACCTTC CASSQGQAFGYTF
TRBJ2-5 - - TRBV7-9 TGTGCCAGCAGCTTAGGCAGGGTCCAAGAGACCCAGTACTTC CASSLGRVQETQYF
TRBJ1-2 - TRBD1 TRBV19 TGTGCCAGTAGTATAACCGGGACAGGGATTAACTATGGCTACACCTTC CASSITGTGINYGYTF
TRBJ2-1 - TRBD2 TRBV7-2 TGTGCCAGCAGCTCAACTAGCGTGGGCCGCAATGAGCAGTTCTTC CASSSTSVGRNEQFF
TRBJ1-2 once - TRBV19 TGTGCCAGTAGATTTGGCGGAATAGGTGGCTACACCTTC CASRFGGIGGYTF
TRBJ1-2 - - TRBV28 TGTGCCAGCAGTTATCACAGGCCCACCTTC CASSYHRPTF